This TCR beta chain was recorded in a study of T-cell reconstitution after alpha-beta-depleted transplantation in children. The TCRbeta library incorporated unique molecular identifiers. MiXCR, run by TCRdb on the PCR reads, gives a single entry per CDR3 protein. Of some 310,000 distinct CDR3 sequences detected, 20% to 30% appear once; the ten largest clones hold approximately 10%. This clonotype occurred a few times. Trimming took 1 base from V and 3 from J, leaving 13 bases between them. The CDR3 is made up of 16 amino acids. The chain employs TRBV12-3 or TRBV12-4 and TRBJ2-1, with a possible D match to TRBD2 (6 bases). The TCR sequence derives from a male patient aged 10 to 17 who had a stem cell transplant for acute lymphoblastic leukemia, so the T cells may come from the graft donor. The source was PBMCs, mostly from graft donor cells, collected 180 days after TCRalphabeta/CD19-depleted stem cell transplant. The CDR3 sequence is CASSLGSGLSYNEQFF. The CDR3, as DNA: TGTGCCAGCAGTTTAGGGTCGGGACTGAGCTACAATGAGCAGTTCTTC.